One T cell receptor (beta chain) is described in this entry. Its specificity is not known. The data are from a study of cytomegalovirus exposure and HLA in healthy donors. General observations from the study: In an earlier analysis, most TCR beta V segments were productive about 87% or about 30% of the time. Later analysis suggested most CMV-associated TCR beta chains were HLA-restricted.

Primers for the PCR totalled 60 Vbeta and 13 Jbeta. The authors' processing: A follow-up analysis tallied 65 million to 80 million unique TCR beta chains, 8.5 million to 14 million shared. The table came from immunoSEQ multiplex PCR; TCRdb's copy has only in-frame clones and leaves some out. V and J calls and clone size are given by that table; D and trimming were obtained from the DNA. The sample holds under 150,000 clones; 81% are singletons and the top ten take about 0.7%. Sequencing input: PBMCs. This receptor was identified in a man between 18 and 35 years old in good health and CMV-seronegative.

The CDR3 bases are TGTGCCAGTTCTATGACAGGGATCATCTATGGCTACACCTTC. As protein: CASSMTGIIYGYTF. This chain uses TRBV19 with TRBJ1-2; 7 bases fit TRBD1. Germline V gene lookup returns CDR1 LNHDA and CDR2 SQIVND (reference sequence). The CDR3 is made up of 14 amino acids. The V and J ends lost 8 bases and 4 bases, in that order; junction bases with no gene match: 10.